This is a list of T cell receptor beta chains from one sample in a study of control samples from healthy donors and cancer patients. Sequencing used immunoSEQ multiplex PCR; TCRdb keeps in-frame clones, though not all of them. The repertoire has around 90,000 clones, over 75% of them found once; the top ten carry roughly 2.1%. Source material: blood. Source of these receptors: a woman between 40 and 50 years old in good health. Both conserved end residues are part of each CDR3. Each record gives: D gene, clone size, V gene, J gene, CDR3 protein, CDR3 DNA. A D gene is named only where the DNA matches it firmly. Some rows have no size entry. The others give once, few or many, or a class for an expanded clone.

NA	once	TRBV6-1	TRBJ2-7	CASSEERVPYEQYF	TGTGCCAGCAGTGAAGAGAGGGTTCCCTACGAGCAGTACTTC
NA	NA	TRBV6-6	TRBJ1-5	CASSYKLTDSNQPQHF	TGTGCCAGCAGTTACAAGTTGACAGATAGCAATCAGCCCCAGCATTTT
NA	NA	TRBV7-9	TRBJ1-1	CASSLAEGTTEAFF	TGTGCCAGCAGCTTAGCGGAGGGGACCACTGAAGCTTTCTTT
TRBD1	once	TRBV5-6	TRBJ1-6	CASRRGQGIDSPLHF	TGTGCCAGCAGGCGAGGACAGGGGATTGATTCACCCCTCCACTTT
NA	NA	TRBV6-2/TRBV6-3	TRBJ1-2	CASSELRTNYGYTF	TGTGCCAGCAGCGAACTACGCACTAACTATGGCTACACCTTC
NA	few	TRBV5-1	TRBJ1-1	CASSQQGGSTEAFF	TGCGCCAGCAGCCAACAGGGAGGGAGCACTGAAGCTTTCTTT
NA	NA	TRBV5-6	TRBJ1-2	CASSRQGDYGYTF	TGTGCCAGCAGTCGGCAGGGAGACTATGGCTACACCTTC
NA	NA	TRBV24-1	TRBJ1-1	CATSVTGNTEAFF	TGTGCCACCAGTGTTACAGGGAACACTGAAGCTTTCTTT
TRBD1	NA	TRBV19	TRBJ1-1	CASSPGGGGEAFF	TGTGCCAGTAGTCCAGGGGGAGGTGGTGAAGCTTTCTTT
NA	NA	TRBV5-1	TRBJ1-2	CASSSSGNYGYTF	TGCGCCAGCAGCTCTTCGGGGAACTATGGCTACACCTTC
NA	NA	TRBV12-3/TRBV12-4	TRBJ1-5	CASSFRSQPQHF	TGTGCCAGCAGTTTCCGGAGTCAGCCCCAGCATTTT
NA	NA	TRBV5-8	TRBJ1-6	CASTTGTNNSPLHF	TGTGCCAGCACCACCGGGACAAATAATTCACCCCTCCACTTT
NA	NA	TRBV5-1	TRBJ2-2	CASSGGNTGELFF	TGCGCCAGCAGCGGTGGTAACACCGGGGAGCTGTTTTTT
NA	NA	TRBV11-3	TRBJ2-7	CASSSGVHEQYF	TGTGCCAGCAGTTCGGGAGTCCACGAGCAGTACTTC
NA	NA	TRBV15	TRBJ1-5	CATSQHAQPQHF	TGTGCCACCAGCCAACATGCTCAGCCCCAGCATTTT
TRBD1	NA	TRBV5-8	TRBJ1-3	CASSLEGGAGNTIYF	TGTGCCAGCAGCTTGGAAGGGGGCGCTGGAAACACCATATATTTT
TRBD2	NA	TRBV19	TRBJ2-3	CASSIASGRFTDTQYF	TGTGCCAGTAGTATCGCTAGCGGGAGATTCACAGATACGCAGTATTTT
NA	NA	TRBV3-1/TRBV3-2	TRBJ1-1	CASSQVEQEAFF	TGTGCCAGCAGCCAAGTTGAACAGGAAGCTTTCTTT
NA	NA	TRBV10-2	TRBJ2-7	CASSEDGPHEQYF	TGCGCCAGCAGTGAAGACGGGCCCCACGAGCAGTACTTC
NA	NA	TRBV4-3	TRBJ1-6	CASSQDRAPNSPLHF	TGCGCCAGCAGCCAAGATAGAGCACCAAATTCACCCCTCCACTTT
NA	NA	TRBV7-8	TRBJ1-1	CASSSQPDTTEAFF	TGTGCCAGCAGCTCCCAACCCGACACAACTGAAGCTTTCTTT
TRBD1	NA	TRBV3-1/TRBV3-2	TRBJ1-2	CASSHRPRQGRYGYTF	TGTGCCAGCAGCCACAGGCCCCGACAGGGACGATATGGCTACACCTTC